This T cell receptor beta chain was observed in a study of T cells after yellow fever vaccination. Study outcomes and limitations: A weaker secondary response peaked on day 5, the primary on day 15.

This clonotype occurred a few times. As yet, its antigen is unknown. TCRdb recomputed calls from the 5' RACE reads with MiXCR, one row per CDR3 protein. The sample consists of some 600,000 distinct CDR3 sequences, around a sixth of them appearing once. V was trimmed by 3 bases and J by 1 base, leaving 12 bases between them. The CDR3 runs to 14 residues. Looked up from germline, CDR1 is SQVTM and CDR2 is ANQGSEA. Here the sequenced sample was PBMCs, taken more than 4 days after the first yellow fever vaccination. The TCR was taken from a man younger than 35 who received the YFV17D yellow fever vaccine. The chain employs TRBV29-1 and TRBJ1-1; no clear D gene. DNA of the CDR3: TGCAGCGTTGACTTGGCAGGAAAGAACACTGAAGCTTTCTTT. This codes for CSVDLAGKNTEAFF.